This T cell receptor beta chain stems from a study of blood T cells in healthy people across ages. Overall study results and limits: Without sorted subsets, naive and antigen-experienced compartments could not be conclusively compared.

A second PCR of 7 to 11 cycles used a sample-barcoded 5' primer and a J-beta primer mix. Each CDR3 protein is one row after TCRdb ran MiXCR on the 5' RACE reads. The sample lists some 800,000 distinct CDR3 sequences, roughly 25% occurring once. The germline gives CDR1 ENHRY, CDR2 SYGVKD. This CDR3 is built from 13 residues. A word on this clonotype: Its specificity is unknown.

The sample was also reused in another study, on T cells of mothers and their children. That paper adds: Nine systemically healthy Caucasian donors: three mothers, six children. Compared with unrelated pairs, related mother-child pairs had slightly higher, non-significant overlap.

The sequenced sample consisted of blood. This clonotype was obtained from a boy aged 5-17 years in good health. J is TRBJ2-5 and V is TRBV10-3, with 15 bases aligning to TRBD2. Near its end, the DNA agrees better with TRBJ2-1, so the J call may be wrong. CDR3 in amino acids: CATGLAGGDEQFF. The CDR3 DNA follows: TGTGCCACAGGACTAGCGGGAGGGGATGAGCAGTTCTTC.